This T cell receptor (beta chain) was identified during a study of cytomegalovirus exposure and HLA in healthy donors. As concerns this clone: Its antigen is unknown.

The PCR employed 60 Vbeta primers together with 13 Jbeta primers. Clones were read by immunoSEQ multiplex PCR, and TCRdb kept only the in-frame ones, dropping some. The sample includes about 110,000 clones, over 65% seen only once; the top ten take over 8%. V gave up 1 base and J gave up 7 bases, with 11 bases separating them. The CDR3 loop spans 13 amino acids. CDR1 is SGHNT and CDR2 is YYREEE in the germline V gene (reference sequence). Overall study findings and caveats: As confirmed in vitro, a few CMV-associated chains were specific for CMV antigens.

The sequenced material came from PBMCs. The clonotype comes from a man between 40 and 49 years old in good health and CMV-seropositive. V and J are TRBV5-4 and TRBJ1-2; D possibly corresponds to TRBD1 (5 bases). In nucleotides, the CDR3 is TGTGCCAGCAGCTTGACAGGCGGTCGTGGCTACACCTTC. This codes for CASSLTGGRGYTF.